This TCR beta chain was sequenced for a study of CXCR3-negative and CXCR3-positive naive CD8 T cells. General study points: CXCR3-positive naive cells carried more hydrophobic TRB CDR3s than CXCR3-negative ones. Memory CD8+ cells had much lower diversity, and both naive subsets had comparably high diversity.

Germline V gene lookup returns CDR1 MDHEN and CDR2 SYDVKM. The CDR3 totals 17 residues. About this clonotype itself: Its specificity is not known.

The authors made the TRB cDNA libraries by 5' RACE using UMI labels. TCRdb re-called the 5' RACE reads and catalogs CDR3 proteins one per entry, DNA excluded. The table counts 85,000 to 90,000 distinct CDR3 sequences; roughly 0.89% lies in the top ten. Sequenced input: naive CXCR3+ CD8+ T cells from blood. Sample subset: CD45RO-CCR7+CD27+CD95- naive CD8+ T cells expressing CXCR3 (TNR3+). The chain joins TRBV28 to TRBJ2-5; TCRdb selects TRBD1, and the lack of DNA leaves this call unchecked. The receptor comes from a human donor in good health. Some clones in this sample may be carry-over from other donors' samples. This CDR3 reads CASSFPSDWGPKETQYF.